What follows describes a single TCR beta chain. Its antigen is undetermined. The junction shows a germline mismatch at one end, possibly a read error. Into CD45RA+ naive and CD45RA-negative memory subsets, the CD4+ cells were split. Over several immunoSEQ plates, each subset's genomic DNA was distributed in even portions. Sorted-subset replicate PCR reactions contained roughly 200 ng DNA, corresponding to about 30,000 T cell genomes. The protocol was immunoSEQ multiplex PCR, while the TCRdb copy is restricted to in-frame clones and leaves out a portion. Seen here are about 2.3 million clones, about nine tenths observed once, and the top ten hold about 0.36%. The CDR3 runs to 16 residues. The germline V gene has CDR1 MDHEN and CDR2 SYDVKM. The data were taken from a study of shared clonotypes between healthy human individuals. General study results and limits: Generation probability values for non-shared clonotypes were lower than those for clonotypes shared by all four donors.

The sample taken for sequencing was naive CD4+ T cells from PBMCs. Subset indicated: CD45RA+ positively selected. The V call is TRBV28, the J call TRBJ2-1, with D possibly called TRBD1 or TRBD2 (7 bases each). The TCR sequence derives from a man aged 18-30 years in good health. Some clones in this sample may be carry-over from other donors' samples. The CDR3 nucleotides are TGTGCCAGCAGTTTATGGGGAGGGGGCTCCCACAATGAGCAGTTCTTC. Its translation: CASSLWGGGSHNEQFF. Full variable domain (missing parts from reference TRBV28 and TRBJ2-1): DVKVTQSSRYLVKRTGEKVFLECVQDMDHENMFWYRQDPGLGLRLIYFSYDVKMKEKGDIPEGYSVSREKKERFSLILESASTNQTSMYLCASSLWGGGSHNEQFFGPGTRLTVL.